Below are 7 T cell receptor beta chains sequenced from a single sample in a study of T cells after yellow fever vaccination. TCRdb re-called the 5' RACE reads through MiXCR, storing one row per CDR3 protein. The table has approximately 58,000 distinct CDR3 sequences, around 6.2% seen once. Sequencing was performed on PBMCs, either bulk or a sorted T-cell subset (CD4+, CD8+, memory, or dextramer-sorted; not recorded which), taken on the day of the yellow fever booster vaccination. The receptors here all came from a man aged 18 to 29 who received the YFV17D yellow fever vaccine.

This clonotype was seen ten or more times. This chain connects TRBV4-2 to TRBJ2-4; TRBD1 agrees at 7 bases. Per the germline V gene, CDR1 is LGHNA and CDR2 is YNFKEQ. With 3 bases clipped from V and 6 bases from J, the junction kept 20 bases outside the gene matches. This CDR3 is built from 19 residues. The CDR3 is CASSQDPRGVDRDANIQYF. Here the CDR3 DNA reads TGTGCCAGCAGCCAGGACCCTCGAGGGGTCGACAGGGATGCAAACATTCAGTACTTC.

This clonotype turned up a few times. The CDR3 protein is CASSSRGDQPQHF. In DNA form, the CDR3 reads TGTGCCAGCAGTTCACGGGGGGACCAGCCCCAGCATTTT. This chain links TRBV7-2 with TRBJ1-5; tentative D call: TRBD1 (5 bases). Germline values: CDR1 SGHTA, CDR2 FQGNSA. This CDR3 has 13 residues. V was cut by 6 bases and J by 7 bases, with 13 bases left in between.

Here the CDR3 reads CASSLFPAGGAKIFGYTF. Written as DNA, the CDR3 is TGTGCCAGCAGCTTATTTCCGGCAGGGGGCGCGAAGATATTTGGCTACACCTTC. J is TRBJ1-2 and V is TRBV7-2; 8 bases map to TRBD1. V was pared by 2 bases and J by 7 bases, with 18 bases of the junction left unmatched. CDR3 length: 18 residues. Per germline, CDR1 SGHTA and CDR2 FQGNSA.

The rearrangement links TRBV7-9 to TRBJ1-6, with TRBD1 matching 8 bases. V lost 5 bases to trimming and J lost 9 bases; unmatched junction nucleotides: 9. CDR3 length equals 15 residues. Germline CDR1 reads SEHNR; CDR2 reads FQNEAQ (reference sequence). The CDR3 is CASSAPGTGVSPLHF. The CDR3 DNA follows: TGTGCCAGCAGCGCCCCCGGGACAGGAGTTTCACCCCTCCACTTT.

This clonotype was detected only a few times. The chain combines TRBV27 with TRBJ2-3; D ambiguous. V was pared by 5 bases and J by 11 bases, with 23 bases between. Germline assignment: CDR1 MNHEY and CDR2 SMNVEV (reference sequence). This CDR3 is 15 amino acids long. CDR3 coding DNA: TGTGCCAGCAGTCCCACCCATGGGCTACGGTGGGTGCAGTATTTT. It specifies CASSPTHGLRWVQYF.

This clonotype was detected ten times or more. V gene TRBV12-3 or TRBV12-4 combines with J gene TRBJ1-4; the D gene is possibly TRBD1 (6 bases). Trimming took 5 bases from V and 5 from J, leaving 12 bases between them. The CDR3 consists of 14 residues. The CDR3 sequence is CASSRDRSNEKLFF. CDR3 sequence (DNA): TGTGCCAGCAGTCGAGACAGGTCAAATGAAAAACTGTTTTTT.

The sample holds a few counts of this clonotype. The V and J genes are TRBV12-3 or TRBV12-4 and TRBJ1-5, with D perhaps TRBD1 (5 bases). The CDR3 runs 14 residues. V was cut by 5 bases and J by 7 bases, with 15 bases left in between. The CDR3 region has the DNA TGTGCCAGCAGTCCCTCGGAGGGGAAGCAGCCCCAGCATTTT. Translated: CASSPSEGKQPQHF.